This T cell receptor (beta chain) came from a study of long-term antiretroviral therapy in people with HIV. Survey level was the resolution at which the v3.0 immunoSEQ assay ran. Sequencing was performed with immunoSEQ multiplex PCR; in TCRdb, only in-frame clones are kept and a portion is missing. The top ten clones hold around 6% of a sample with 25,000 to 30,000 clones, roughly 93% of them seen once. Per germline, CDR1 DFQATT and CDR2 SNEGSKA (reference sequence). Trimming removed 0 bases from V and 6 bases from J, with 3 bases in between. The CDR3 spans 10 residues. This receptor was identified in a woman in her forties with HIV. The chain employs TRBV20-1 and TRBJ2-7; D gene unclear. The source material was unsorted PBMCs, sampled roughly 6.5 years after starting antiretroviral therapy. In nucleotides, the CDR3 is TGCAGTGCTAGAGACACCGAGCAGTACTTC. Encoded protein: CSARDTEQYF.